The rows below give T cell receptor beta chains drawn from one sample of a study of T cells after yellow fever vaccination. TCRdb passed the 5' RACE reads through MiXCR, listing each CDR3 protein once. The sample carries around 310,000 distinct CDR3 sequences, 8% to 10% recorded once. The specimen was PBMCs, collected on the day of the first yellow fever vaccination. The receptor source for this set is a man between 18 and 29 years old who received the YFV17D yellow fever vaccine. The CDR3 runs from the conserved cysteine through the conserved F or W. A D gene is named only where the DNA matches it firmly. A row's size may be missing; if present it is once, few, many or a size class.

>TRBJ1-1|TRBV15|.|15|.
CATSRGRGPNTEAFF
TGTGCCACCAGCAGAGGGAGGGGACCGAACACTGAAGCTTTCTTT
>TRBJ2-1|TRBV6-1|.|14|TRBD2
CASRPAGSYNEQFF
TGTGCCAGCAGGCCAGCGGGGTCCTACAATGAGCAGTTCTTC
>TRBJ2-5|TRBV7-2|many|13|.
CASNLSGEETQYF
TGTGCCAGCAACTTATCAGGGGAGGAGACCCAGTACTTC
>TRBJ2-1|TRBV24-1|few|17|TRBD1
CATSDLSGTGGYNEQFF
TGTGCCACCAGTGATTTGTCCGGGACAGGGGGCTACAATGAGCAGTTCTTC
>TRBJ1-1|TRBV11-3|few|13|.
CASSSQTDTEAFF
TGTGCCAGCAGCTCCCAGACAGACACTGAAGCTTTCTTT
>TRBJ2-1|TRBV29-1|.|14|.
CSVETVSSYNEQFF
TGCAGCGTTGAAACTGTCAGCTCCTACAATGAGCAGTTCTTC
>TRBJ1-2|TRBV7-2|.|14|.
CASSLATGLGGYTF
TGTGCCAGCAGCTTAGCAACTGGACTAGGCGGCTACACCTTC
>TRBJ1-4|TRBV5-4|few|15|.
CASSNNRASNEKLFF
TGTGCCAGCAGCAACAACAGGGCTAGCAATGAAAAACTGTTTTTT
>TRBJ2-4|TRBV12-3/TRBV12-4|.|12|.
CASSRPENIQYF
TGTGCCAGCAGCCGACCGGAAAACATTCAGTACTTC
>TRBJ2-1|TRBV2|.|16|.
CASSVGQLLSYNEQFF
TGTGCCAGCAGTGTGGGCCAGCTACTCTCCTACAATGAGCAGTTCTTC
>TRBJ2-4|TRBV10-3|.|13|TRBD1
CAIKTDRSNIQYF
TGTGCCATCAAGACGGACAGGTCAAACATTCAGTACTTC
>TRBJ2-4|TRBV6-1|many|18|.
CASTTGRWGSDAKNIQYF
TGTGCCAGCACTACCGGCCGGTGGGGATCAGACGCCAAAAACATTCAGTACTTC
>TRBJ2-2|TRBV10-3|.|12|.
CAISRVSGELFF
TGTGCCATCAGCAGGGTTTCAGGGGAGCTGTTTTTT
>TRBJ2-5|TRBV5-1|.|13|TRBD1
CASSARGLGTQYF
TGCGCCAGCAGCGCCAGGGGGCTCGGGACCCAGTACTTC
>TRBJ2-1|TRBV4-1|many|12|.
CASSLSADEQFF
TGCGCCAGCAGCCTCAGCGCGGATGAGCAGTTCTTC
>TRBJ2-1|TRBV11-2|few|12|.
CASSLDSAGQFF
TGTGCCAGCAGCTTAGACTCCGCTGGGCAGTTCTTC
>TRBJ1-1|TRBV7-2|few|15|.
CASSSRRGFGTEAFF
TGTGCCAGCAGCTCCCGACGGGGCTTCGGCACTGAAGCTTTCTTT
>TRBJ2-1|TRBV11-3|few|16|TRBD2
CASSRTSGGTYNEQFF
TGTGCCAGCAGTCGGACTAGCGGGGGGACCTACAATGAGCAGTTCTTC
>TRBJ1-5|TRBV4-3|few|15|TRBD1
CASSPGQGISQPQHF
TGCGCCAGCAGCCCCGGACAGGGGATTAGTCAGCCCCAGCATTTT
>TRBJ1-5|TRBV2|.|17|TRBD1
CASSEVRTGLGNQPQHF
TGTGCCAGCAGTGAAGTACGGACAGGGCTTGGCAATCAGCCCCAGCATTTT
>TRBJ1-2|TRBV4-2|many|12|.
CASSGGGYGYTF
TGTGCCAGCAGCGGGGGGGGCTATGGCTACACCTTC
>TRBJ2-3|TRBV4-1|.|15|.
CASSQYIPWVDAQYF
TGCGCCAGCAGCCAGTACATACCATGGGTTGATGCGCAGTATTTT
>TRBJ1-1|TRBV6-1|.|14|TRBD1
CASRDRAGGTESFF
TGTGCCAGCAGGGACAGGGCGGGGGGCACTGAATCTTTCTTT
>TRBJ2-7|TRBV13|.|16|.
CASSLLNTGITYEQYF
TGTGCCAGCAGCTTACTCAACACAGGGATCACCTACGAGCAGTACTTC
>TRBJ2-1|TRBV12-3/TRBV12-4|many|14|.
CASSFLSGRNEQFF
TGTGCCAGCAGTTTTTTGTCCGGTAGGAATGAGCAGTTCTTC
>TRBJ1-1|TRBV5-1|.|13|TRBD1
CASSLGQRGQAFF
TGCGCCAGCAGCTTGGGGCAGAGGGGGCAGGCTTTCTTT